These 10 T cell receptor beta chains were sequenced from one sample in a study of T cell responses to AZD1222 COVID-19 vaccine. Using immunoSEQ multiplex PCR, the repertoire was profiled, and TCRdb retains in-frame clones only, with some absent. The table lists approximately 77,000 clones, 70% to 90% of them singletons. Sequenced here: peripheral blood, sampled 28 days after the second AZD1222 dose. The origin of the receptors is an adult who received the AZD1222 COVID-19 vaccine.

This clone was observed a few times. V and J are TRBV3-1 (or the pseudogene TRBV3-2) and TRBJ1-4; 8 bases agree with TRBD1. V shed 1 base and J 8 bases; nucleotides not matched to a gene: 3. The CDR3 is 14 amino acids. CDR1 and CDR2 (germline): LGHDT, YNNKEL (reference sequence). CDR3 region: CASSQGAGGEKLFF. The DNA for the CDR3 is TGTGCCAGCAGCCAAGGGGCAGGGGGCGAAAAACTGTTTTTT.

V and J are TRBV7-2 and TRBJ2-3; 8 bases map to TRBD1. The CDR3 length is 15 residues. The germline gives CDR1 SGHTA, CDR2 FQGNSA. The V segment lost 5 bases and the J segment 4 bases; nucleotides outside the gene matches: 8. The CDR3 DNA reads TGTGCCAGCAGCCAGGGACAGGTGTTATCAGATACGCAGTATTTT. Residues: CASSQGQVLSDTQYF.

The chain links TRBV11-2 to TRBJ2-1; either TRBD1 or TRBD2 may supply D (5 bases each). The CDR3 loop spans 12 amino acids. CDR1 is SGHAT, CDR2 FQNNGV, per germline. The germline V and J ends were trimmed by 5 bases and 15 bases, with 17 bases remaining between them. The CDR3 bases are TGTGCCAGCAGCGCATCGGGGCCGATGGGGTTCTTC. It codes for CASSASGPMGFF. Looking up the rest from reference TRBV11-2 and TRBJ2-1 gives the full variable domain: EAGVAQSPRYKIIEKRQSVAFWCNPISGHATLYWYQQILGQGPKLLIQFQNNGVVDDSQLPKDRFSAERLKGVDSTLKIQPAKLEDSAVYLCASSASGPMGFFGPGTRLTVL.

The chain is built from TRBV27 and TRBJ1-1; perhaps TRBD1 as D (5 bases). The ends were cut back, 0 bases at V and 11 bases at J, with 19 bases in the middle. CDR3 size: 15 residues. CDR1 and CDR2 (germline): MNHEY, SMNVEV (reference sequence). In DNA, the CDR3 is TGTGCCAGCAGTTTATCCCCACAAGCCGGGACGTTGGCTTTCTTT. Translating gives CASSLSPQAGTLAFF.

This clone was counted a single time. J is TRBJ1-1 and V is TRBV4-3; tentative D call: TRBD1 (5 bases). V lost 0 bases, J lost 6 bases, and 11 bases lay in between. CDR1 and CDR2 from the germline V gene are LGHNA and YSLEER. There are 14 residues in the CDR3. DNA for the CDR3: TGCGCCAGCAGCCAAGACCAGGGATCGGCTGAAGCTTTCTTT. Residues: CASSQDQGSAEAFF.

V and J are TRBV28 and TRBJ2-7; 8 bases line up with TRBD1. CDR1 MDHEN and CDR2 SYDVKM come from the germline V gene. V shed 3 bases, J shed 3 bases, and the junction held 4 bases outside the gene matches. CDR3 length: 14 amino acids. CDR3 protein: CASSLGQENYEQYF. Written as DNA, the CDR3 is TGTGCCAGCAGTTTGGGACAGGAAAACTACGAGCAGTACTTC. Full variable domain (missing parts from reference TRBV28 and TRBJ2-7): DVKVTQSSRYLVKRTGEKVFLECVQDMDHENMFWYRQDPGLGLRLIYFSYDVKMKEKGDIPEGYSVSREKKERFSLILESASTNQTSMYLCASSLGQENYEQYFGPGTRLTVT.

The chain couples TRBV14 to TRBJ2-7, with D uncertain. The length of the CDR3 is 14 residues. Germline CDR1 SGHDN, CDR2 FVKESK. V was cut by 1 base and J by 3 bases, with 10 bases left in between. CDR3 in amino acids: CASSQGFGLYEQYF. CDR3 DNA: TGTGCCAGCAGCCAAGGGTTTGGCCTCTACGAGCAGTACTTC.

This chain links TRBV15 with TRBJ1-3; D gene unclear. The germline V gene encodes CDR1 LNHNV and CDR2 YYDKDF (reference sequence). CDR3 length: 14 amino acids. V was cut by 0 bases and J by 2 bases, with 5 bases left in between. The CDR3 region is CATSREKTGNTIYF. The CDR3 nucleotides read TGTGCCACCAGCAGAGAAAAAACTGGAAACACCATATATTTT.

This clone was found once. V is TRBV11-3 and J is TRBJ2-7, with 10 bases matching TRBD2. Looked up from germline, CDR1 is SGHNT and CDR2 is YENEEA. V lost 5 bases to trimming and J lost 1 base; unmatched junction nucleotides: 2. The CDR3 contains 14 residues. CDR3 DNA sequence: TGTGCCAGCAGCCCTAGCGGGAGTTCCTACGAGCAGTACTTC. It yields the protein CASSPSGSSYEQYF.

The V gene is TRBV5-1, the J gene TRBJ1-1, with TRBD1 matching 9 bases. CDR1 and CDR2 from the germline V gene are SGHRS and YFSETQ. V was clipped by 1 base and J by 12 bases; unmatched bases: 13. The CDR3 length is 15 residues. The DNA of the CDR3 is TGCGCCAGCAGCTTGCTGGGAGACACCGGGACAGGGTCTTTCTTT. Its translation: CASSLLGDTGTGSFF.